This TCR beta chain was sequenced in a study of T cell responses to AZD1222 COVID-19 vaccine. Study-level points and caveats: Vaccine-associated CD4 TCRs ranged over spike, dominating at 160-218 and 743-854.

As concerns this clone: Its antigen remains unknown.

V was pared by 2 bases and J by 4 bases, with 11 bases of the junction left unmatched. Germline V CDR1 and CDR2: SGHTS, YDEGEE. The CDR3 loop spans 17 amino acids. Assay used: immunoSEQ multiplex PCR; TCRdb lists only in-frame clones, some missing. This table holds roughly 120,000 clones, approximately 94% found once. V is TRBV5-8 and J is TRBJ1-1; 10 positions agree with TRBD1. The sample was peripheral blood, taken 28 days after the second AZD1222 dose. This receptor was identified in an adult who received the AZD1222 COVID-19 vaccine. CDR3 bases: TGTGCCAGCAGCTTTTGGGACAGGGGTAACTTCGGCACTGAAGCTTTCTTT. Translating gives CASSFWDRGNFGTEAFF.